These 24 T cell receptor beta chains share one sample of origin, sequenced in a study of blood T cells in healthy people across ages. Together with a sample-barcoded 5' primer, a J-beta primer mix was included in a second PCR lasting roughly 6 to 12 cycles. TCRdb fed the 5' RACE reads into MiXCR, producing one record per CDR3 protein. This sample has under 1,000,000 distinct CDR3 sequences, with 35% to 60% found just once. What was sequenced was blood. The receptors come from a man at least 80 years old in good health.

The V and J genes are TRBV29-1 and TRBJ1-1, with D possibly matching TRBD1 (5 bases). CDR1 is SQVTM and CDR2 is ANQGSEA in the germline V gene. This CDR3 has 13 amino acids. With 7 bases removed from V and 2 bases from J, the gap between germline ends came to 14 bases. CDR3 loop: CSALSGGNTEAFF. CDR3 sequence (DNA): TGCAGCGCCCTCTCCGGGGGTAACACTGAAGCTTTCTTT.

The V call is TRBV7-8, the J call TRBJ2-1, with TRBD2 matching 7 bases. Germline lookup yields CDR1 SGHVS and CDR2 FQNEAQ. The V segment lost 5 bases and the J segment 6 bases; nucleotides outside the gene matches: 10. The CDR3 extends over 15 amino acids. The CDR3 bases are TGTGCCAGCAGCACCCGACTAGCCGATAGCAATGAGCAGTTCTTC. Amino acid sequence: CASSTRLADSNEQFF.

The chain is built from TRBV7-2 and TRBJ2-3, with TRBD2 matching over 8 bases. The germline gives CDR1 SGHTA, CDR2 FQGNSA. V was pared by 5 bases and J by 4 bases, with 11 bases of the junction left unmatched. This CDR3 has 16 residues. DNA of the CDR3: TGTGCCAGCAGCAGTAGGTGGCGGGGGGCACCAGATACGCAGTATTTT. As protein: CASSSRWRGAPDTQYF. The whole variable domain, filled in from reference TRBV7-2 and TRBJ2-3, reads GAGVSQSPSNKVTEKGKDVELRCDPISGHTALYWYRQSLGQGLEFLIYFQGNSAPDKSGLPSDRFSAERTGGSVSTLTIQRTQQEDSAVYLCASSSRWRGAPDTQYFGPGTRLTVL.

The CDR3 DNA reads TGTGCCAGTGGGGGGGGACAGGGGAGAGAGACCCAGTACTTC. As protein: CASGGGQGRETQYF. V and J are TRBV7-2 and TRBJ2-5, with 10 bases matching TRBD1. The CDR3 covers 14 residues. CDR1 and CDR2 (germline): SGHTA, FQGNSA. The V gene end was trimmed by 9 bases and the J gene end by 4 bases; junction bases not matched to a gene: 8.

The J gene is TRBJ2-5, the V gene TRBV6-1; 10 nucleotides align to TRBD1. Germline CDR1 MNHNS, CDR2 SASEGT. This CDR3 has 14 amino acids. Trimming took 8 bases from V and 4 from J; bases not matched to a gene: 7. CDR3 DNA sequence: TGTGCCAGCGGGACAGGGGAGCATCGAGAGACCCAGTACTTC. Translating it yields CASGTGEHRETQYF.

The rearrangement uses TRBV3-1 and TRBJ1-6; D is uncertain. V lost 4 bases to trimming and J lost 8 bases, with 12 bases between them. The length of the CDR3 is 14 residues. CDR1 is LGHDT and CDR2 is YNNKEL in the germline V gene (reference sequence). CDR3 nucleotide sequence: TGTGCCAGCAGCCGCGGATACGGGGATTCACCCCTCCACTTT. Encoded protein: CASSRGYGDSPLHF.

The chain has TRBV28 and TRBJ2-1; 16 bases are shared with TRBD2. Unmatched junction bases numbered 24, after V lost 6 bases and J lost 13 bases. This CDR3 spans 20 amino acids. CDR1 is MDHEN and CDR2 is SYDVKM in the germline V gene. The CDR3 loop is CASSPYLGGTSGRAGETQFF. The CDR3 DNA reads TGTGCCAGCAGCCCCTATCTCGGAGGGACTAGCGGGAGGGCCGGAGAGACCCAGTTCTTC. The full variable domain, with the rest looked up from reference TRBV28 and TRBJ2-1, is DVKVTQSSRYLVKRTGEKVFLECVQDMDHENMFWYRQDPGLGLRLIYFSYDVKMKEKGDIPEGYSVSREKKERFSLILESASTNQTSMYLCASSPYLGGTSGRAGETQFFGPGTRLTVL.

This clonotype was seen just once. The chain couples TRBV5-6 to TRBJ2-1; 9 bases line up with TRBD1. The CDR3 sequence is 15 residues long. The germline V gene encodes CDR1 SGHDT and CDR2 YYEEEE. J lost 9 bases, V lost 0 bases, and 7 bases had no gene match. CDR3 coding DNA: TGTGCCAGCAGCTTGGGCGAAACAGGGGGCCGTGAGCAGTTCTTC. Translated, it gives CASSLGETGGREQFF.

This clonotype was observed a few times. The CDR3 spells CASSESLAGANEQFF. The CDR3 DNA follows: TGTGCCAGCAGTGAGTCACTAGCGGGAGCCAATGAGCAGTTCTTC. The chain combines TRBV2 with TRBJ2-1; TRBD2 matches at 11 bases. The CDR3 consists of 15 residues. Germline CDR1 reads SNHLY; CDR2 reads FYNNEI. V lost 3 bases and J lost 6; bases outside the gene matches: 4.

CDR3 loop: CASRLAGTPDNEQFF. CDR3 bases: TGTGCCAGCAGACTAGCCGGGACACCCGACAATGAGCAGTTCTTC. V is TRBV2 and J is TRBJ2-1; the D gene could be TRBD1 or TRBD2 (6 bases each). V shed 6 bases and J shed 5 bases, with 17 bases lying between them. Germline V gene lookup returns CDR1 SNHLY and CDR2 FYNNEI. CDR3 length equals 15 residues. Looking up the rest from reference TRBV2 and TRBJ2-1 gives the full variable domain: EPEVTQTPSHQVTQMGQEVILRCVPISNHLYFYWYRQILGQKVEFLVSFYNNEISEKSEIFDDQFSVERPDGSNFTLKIRSTKLEDSAMYFCASRLAGTPDNEQFFGPGTRLTVL.

The chain combines TRBV5-1 with TRBJ2-4; 10 bases are shared with TRBD1. The J call may be mistaken, given a closer DNA end match to TRBJ2-7. This CDR3 has 15 residues. Germline lookup yields CDR1 SGHRS and CDR2 YFSETQ. The CDR3 loop is CASSLQGDRGYEQYF. The CDR3, as DNA: TGCGCCAGCAGCCTACAGGGGGACAGGGGTTACGAGCAGTACTTC.

This clonotype was seen only a few times. The V call is TRBV20-1, the J call TRBJ2-5; 7 bases map to TRBD2. The CDR3 spans 20 residues. Trimming cost V 3 bases and J 4 bases; bases outside gene matches: 26. The V gene's germline CDR1 is DFQATT and CDR2 SNEGSKA (reference sequence). DNA of the CDR3: TGCAGTGCTAGCCCTACAGGCAGGGCTTTTGGTAGCGGGTCACGAGAGACCCAGTACTTC. This translates into CSASPTGRAFGSGSRETQYF.

The chain links TRBV20-1 to TRBJ2-7; D is perhaps TRBD1 (7 bases). Germline loops: CDR1 DFQATT, CDR2 SNEGSKA (reference sequence). The CDR3 has 16 residues. V was clipped by 0 bases and J by 4 bases, with 19 bases between them. For the CDR3, the DNA is TGCAGTGCTAGAGATCAGGGGGGACGGGATTTTTACGAGCAGTACTTC. Its protein product is CSARDQGGRDFYEQYF.

In this sample, this clonotype turned up many times. The chain recombines TRBV20-1 with TRBJ2-3; a possible D gene is TRBD2 (5 bases). The CDR3 is 16 amino acids. Looked up from germline, CDR1 is DFQATT and CDR2 is SNEGSKA (reference sequence). V was clipped by 4 bases and J by 2 bases, with 19 bases between them. The CDR3 bases are TGCAGTGCTACCCCGATGGAGCTAGCCGACACAGATACGCAGTATTTT. Its translation is CSATPMELADTDTQYF.

The J gene is TRBJ2-7, the V gene TRBV5-1, with D perhaps TRBD2 (6 bases). Trimming left V 3 bases short and J 6 bases short, with 16 bases between. Germline assignment: CDR1 SGHRS and CDR2 YFSETQ. The CDR3 has 14 amino acids. CDR3 in amino acids: CASSWRGGSVEQYF. The CDR3 bases are TGCGCCAGCAGCTGGCGGGGCGGGTCGGTCGAGCAGTACTTC.

This clonotype came up a few times. This chain links TRBV4-1 with TRBJ2-1; 8 nucleotides align to TRBD2. Germline-derived CDR1 and CDR2 are MGHRA and YSYEKL. This CDR3 region has 16 residues. V shed 6 bases, J shed 4 bases, and the junction held 11 bases outside the gene matches. The CDR3 nucleotides are TGCGCCAGCAGTCAATCCGGGACTAGTCCTTACAATGAGCAGTTCTTC. It yields the protein CASSQSGTSPYNEQFF.

The gene calls are TRBV11-2 and TRBJ2-3; weak D call: TRBD1 (5 bases). CDR3 length: 15 amino acids. V was shortened by 5 bases and J by 6 bases, with 18 bases between the two germline ends. Germline values: CDR1 SGHAT, CDR2 FQNNGV. The CDR3: CASSPQTDTGDTQYF. The CDR3 nucleotides read TGTGCCAGCAGCCCCCAGACAGACACCGGCGATACGCAGTATTTT.

The CDR3 here is CASSGTGFLGEQYF. The CDR3 nucleotides are TGTGCCAGCAGCGGGACAGGGTTTTTGGGTGAGCAGTACTTC. This chain links TRBV7-2 with TRBJ2-7; TRBD1 matches at 9 bases. The V and J ends lost 5 bases and 7 bases, in that order; junction bases with no gene match: 9. The germline V gene encodes CDR1 SGHTA and CDR2 FQGNSA. This CDR3 region has 14 residues. The full variable domain, completed using reference TRBV7-2 and TRBJ2-7, is GAGVSQSPSNKVTEKGKDVELRCDPISGHTALYWYRQSLGQGLEFLIYFQGNSAPDKSGLPSDRFSAERTGGSVSTLTIQRTQQEDSAVYLCASSGTGFLGEQYFGPGTRLTVT.

This clonotype has a count of ten or more. This chain uses TRBV12-3 or TRBV12-4 with TRBJ2-1; D might be TRBD2 (6 bases). This CDR3 comprises 15 residues. Trimming cost V 5 bases and J 0 bases, with 11 bases left between them. CDR3 nucleotides: TGTGCCAGCAGTCCGGGACTCGTCTCCTACAATGAGCAGTTCTTC. This encodes CASSPGLVSYNEQFF.

V and J are TRBV28 and TRBJ2-7, with 10 bases aligning to TRBD1. Looked up from germline, CDR1 is MDHEN and CDR2 is SYDVKM. This CDR3 is built from 14 residues. The V and J ends lost 5 bases and 1 base, in that order; junction bases with no gene match: 2. DNA of the CDR3: TGTGCCAGCAGTGGGGGACAGGGGTCCTACGAGCAGTACTTC. Residues: CASSGGQGSYEQYF.

The chain is built from TRBV6-4 and TRBJ2-1; D gene uncertain. The CDR3 contains 14 residues. Trimming took off 2 bases at V and 9 bases at J, with 14 bases between the two ends. CDR1 and CDR2 from the germline V gene are MRHNA and SNTAGT. For the CDR3, the DNA is TGTGCCAGCAGTGACGACCCCAATGGGGTTGAGCAGTTCTTC. This gives the protein CASSDDPNGVEQFF.

The chain is built from TRBV11-1 and TRBJ2-3, with 8 bases fitting TRBD2. The CDR3 loop spans 18 amino acids. Germline V gene lookup returns CDR1 SGHAT and CDR2 FQDESV (reference sequence). V gave up 4 bases and J gave up 4 bases; unmatched junction bases: 16. The chain's CDR3 is CASSSPRLRAGVADTQYF. The CDR3 DNA reads TGTGCCAGCAGCTCCCCACGGCTAAGAGCGGGAGTAGCAGATACGCAGTATTTT.

The chain links TRBV29-1 to TRBJ2-7, with TRBD1 matching over 7 bases. V was pared by 3 bases and J by 4 bases, with 6 bases of the junction left unmatched. In germline, CDR1 is SQVTM, CDR2 ANQGSEA. The CDR3 length is 13 residues. The CDR3 spells CSVEGQGEYEQYF. The CDR3 coding sequence is TGCAGCGTTGAGGGGCAGGGGGAATACGAGCAGTACTTC.

CDR3 protein: CASSSVFQADTQYF. For the CDR3, the DNA is TGTGCCAGCAGCTCGGTGTTTCAGGCAGATACGCAGTATTTT. The genes are TRBV7-2 and TRBJ2-3; no clear D. Germline V gene sequence: CDR1 SGHTA, CDR2 FQGNSA. The V end lost 4 bases, the J end lost 4 bases, and 12 bases lay between the germline ends. CDR3 length equals 14 residues.